A selection of T cell receptor beta chains follows, all from one sample in a study of cytomegalovirus exposure and HLA in healthy donors. Some clones are missing from TCRdb's copy, which holds only in-frame ones; the method was immunoSEQ multiplex PCR. The sample comprises roughly 180,000 clones, 75% of which are singletons, and 2.9% rests with the top ten. The sequenced sample was PBMCs. All receptors derive from a male donor in good health and CMV-seronegative. Each CDR3 is given with its conserved first and last residue. D genes are given only for firm matches. Rows may omit the clone size; those that give it use once, few, many or a size class.

v_gene	d_gene	abundance	j_gene	CDR3nt	CDR3aa
TRBV28	.	few	TRBJ1-4	TGTGCCAGCAGTTCTGGGCAGCTTAATGAAAAACTGTTTTTT	CASSSGQLNEKLFF
TRBV6-5	.	.	TRBJ2-3	TGTGCCAGCAAGCGGGTAGGCACAGATACGCAGTATTTT	CASKRVGTDTQYF
TRBV4-3	.	.	TRBJ2-3	TGCGCCAGCAGCCAAGCTTTCTTTAACACAGATACGCAGTATTTT	CASSQAFFNTDTQYF
TRBV25-1	TRBD1	few	TRBJ1-1	TGTGCCAGCAGCCAACCGGGACAGGGTAACACTGAAGCTTTCTTT	CASSQPGQGNTEAFF
TRBV30	TRBD1	.	TRBJ1-2	TGTGCCTGGAGTAAGACAGGGGCTACCAGGGGCTACACCTTC	CAWSKTGATRGYTF
TRBV6-5	.	few	TRBJ1-6	TGTGCCAGCATCTCGACACCTCTCAATTCACCCCTCCACTTT	CASISTPLNSPLHF
TRBV6-6	TRBD1	.	TRBJ2-1	TGTGCCAGCAGGGACAGGGTGGGCTCCTCCTACAATGAGCAGTTCTTC	CASRDRVGSSYNEQFF
TRBV6-5	TRBD1	.	TRBJ2-3	TGTGCCAGCAGGCCGGACAGGGCCGATACGCAGTATTTT	CASRPDRADTQYF
TRBV4-2	TRBD1	.	TRBJ1-5	TGTGCCAGCAGCCCGGGACAGGGGGTAAGAGTATATCAGCCCCAGCATTTT	CASSPGQGVRVYQPQHF
TRBV6-4	TRBD2	few	TRBJ2-3	TGTGCCAGCAGTGAAGCGGGAGGCACAGATACGCAGTATTTT	CASSEAGGTDTQYF
TRBV12-5	.	.	TRBJ2-7	TGTGCTAGTGGTTTGGTCTTTCCGGGCGAGCAGTACTTC	CASGLVFPGEQYF
TRBV28	.	few	TRBJ1-2	TGTGCCAGCAGTCTCCAGCCCGGGACACGCTATGGCTACACCTTC	CASSLQPGTRYGYTF
TRBV10-3	TRBD2	.	TRBJ2-3	TGTGCCATCAGTGACATGACGGGAGGTCTTAGGGATACGCAGTATTTT	CAISDMTGGLRDTQYF
TRBV28	.	.	TRBJ1-1	TGTGCCAGCAGTTGGGAGGGCTCGGGCACTGAAGCTTTCTTT	CASSWEGSGTEAFF
TRBV6-5	.	.	TRBJ2-7	TGTGCCAGCTCCGGAGGGGGGCTAGCGGTGCAGTACTTC	CASSGGGLAVQYF
TRBV30	.	.	TRBJ2-7	TGTGCCTGGAGTAGGGGACTCAACTACGAGCAGTACTTC	CAWSRGLNYEQYF
TRBV4-1	TRBD1	few	TRBJ1-6	TGCGCCAGCAGCCACGCCGGGACAGGGACCCGCTCCTATAATTCACCCCTCCACTTT	CASSHAGTGTRSYNSPLHF